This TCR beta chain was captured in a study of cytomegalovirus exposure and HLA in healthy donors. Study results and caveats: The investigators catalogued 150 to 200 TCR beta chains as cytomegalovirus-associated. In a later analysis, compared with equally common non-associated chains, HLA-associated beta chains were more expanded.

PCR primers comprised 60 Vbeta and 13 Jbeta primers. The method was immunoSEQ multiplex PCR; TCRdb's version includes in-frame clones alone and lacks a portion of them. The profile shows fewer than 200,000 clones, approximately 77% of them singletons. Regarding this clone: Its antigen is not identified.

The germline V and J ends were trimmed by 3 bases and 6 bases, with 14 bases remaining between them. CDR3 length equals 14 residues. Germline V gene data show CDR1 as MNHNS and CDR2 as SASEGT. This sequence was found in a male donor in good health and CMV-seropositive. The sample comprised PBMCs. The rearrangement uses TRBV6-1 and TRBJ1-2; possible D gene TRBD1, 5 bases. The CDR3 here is CASSEVGAGNGYTF. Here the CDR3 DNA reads TGTGCCAGCAGTGAGGTCGGCGCAGGGAATGGCTACACCTTC.